The 22 T cell receptor beta chains below all came from one sample that was sequenced in a study of OX40 agonist ivuxolimab in advanced cancers. Here immunoSEQ multiplex PCR was the method, and the copy in TCRdb shows in-frame clones only, minus some. The repertoire consists of under 80,000 clones, with 80% to 95% occurring once and the leading ten covering about 1.8%. The sample in question was CD4+ or CD8+ T cells sorted from blood, obtained in a trial of the OX40 agonist ivuxolimab. Every receptor here comes from an adult with an advanced solid tumor such as melanoma, head and neck, liver or kidney cancer.

The count of this clone is one. The chain links TRBV11-2 to TRBJ1-3, with D maybe TRBD1 (5 bases). Trimming stripped 2 bases from V and 7 bases from J, with 6 bases between. The CDR3 length is 12 residues. The germline V gene encodes CDR1 SGHAT and CDR2 FQNNGV. The CDR3 coding sequence is TGTGCCAGCAGCTTATGGGGGAACACCATATATTTT. It codes for CASSLWGNTIYF.

The chain has TRBV29-1 and TRBJ2-7; weak D call: TRBD1 (5 bases). The CDR3 covers 14 residues. The germline V gene encodes CDR1 SQVTM and CDR2 ANQGSEA. The CDR3 nucleotides read TGCAAAGAAGACAGTATTTCCCGAGAATACGAGCAGTACTTC. It encodes CKEDSISREYEQYF.

The count of this clone is one. The V gene is TRBV19, the J gene TRBJ2-7; D unresolved. Looked up from germline, CDR1 is LNHDA and CDR2 is SQIVND (reference sequence). Deletions cut 4 bases from V and 6 bases from J, with 10 bases between. This CDR3 region has 12 residues. As DNA, the CDR3 is TGTGCCAGTAGTAGCTTCGGGCTCGAGCAGTACTTC. Amino acid sequence: CASSSFGLEQYF.

The rearrangement joins TRBV6-6 to TRBJ2-7, with D hard to call. Germline values: CDR1 MNHNY, CDR2 SVGAGI (reference sequence). The CDR3 contains 13 residues. V dropped 0 bases and J dropped 2 bases, with 5 bases sitting between them. The CDR3, as DNA: TGTGCCAGCAGTTACTCGACAACCTACGAGCAGTACTTC. Amino acid sequence: CASSYSTTYEQYF.

The chain uses TRBV27 and TRBJ2-7, with D tentatively TRBD1 or TRBD2 (5 bases each). Germline V gives CDR1 MNHEY, CDR2 SMNVEV (reference sequence). This CDR3 has 15 amino acids. V was trimmed by 0 bases and J by 3 bases, leaving 12 bases between them. In DNA, the CDR3 is TGTGCCAGCAGTTTATCGAAGGGACGCGGCTACGAGCAGTACTTC. The encoded protein is CASSLSKGRGYEQYF.

The V call is TRBV5-1, the J call TRBJ2-5; TRBD1 is a possible D gene (5 bases). The J call may be incorrect, as the DNA end agrees better with TRBJ2-7. Germline V lookup: CDR1 SGHRS, CDR2 YFSETQ. This CDR3 spans 13 amino acids. The CDR3 DNA reads TGCGCCAGCAGCCAGGGATTTTTGTACGAGCAGTACTTC. This gives the protein CASSQGFLYEQYF.

The V gene is TRBV19, the J gene TRBJ2-7; 8 bases are shared with TRBD2. Losses at the gene ends were 3 bases for V and 2 bases for J; bases not matched to a gene: 6. This CDR3 is built from 15 residues. Germline lookup yields CDR1 LNHDA and CDR2 SQIVND (reference sequence). This chain's CDR3 is CASSIAGGTTYEQYF. DNA of the CDR3: TGTGCCAGTAGTATCGCGGGGGGAACGACCTACGAGCAGTACTTC.

The chain combines TRBV11-3 with TRBJ2-3; 13 bases agree with TRBD2. V lost 5 bases to trimming and J lost 5 bases; unmatched junction nucleotides: 13. The CDR3 is 18 amino acids. CDR1 is SGHNT, CDR2 YENEEA, per germline. CDR3 loop: CASSLTVRLAGGQDTQYF. The CDR3 DNA is TGTGCCAGCAGCCTAACGGTTCGACTAGCGGGAGGTCAAGATACGCAGTATTTT. Looking up the rest from reference TRBV11-3 and TRBJ2-3 gives the full variable domain: EAGVVQSPRYKIIEKKQPVAFWCNPISGHNTLYWYLQNLGQGPELLIRYENEEAVDDSQLPKDRFSAERLKGVDSTLKIQPAELGDSAVYLCASSLTVRLAGGQDTQYFGPGTRLTVL.

This chain connects TRBV19 to TRBJ1-5; weak D call: TRBD1 (6 bases). The V and J ends lost 8 bases and 0 bases respectively, with 11 bases between them. The CDR3 loop spans 14 amino acids. From germline, CDR1 is LNHDA and CDR2 SQIVND (reference sequence). The DNA of the CDR3 is TGTGCCAGTGCAACAGGGTATAGCAATCAGCCCCAGCATTTT. Translating it yields CASATGYSNQPQHF.

The rearrangement links TRBV30 to TRBJ1-6; D is perhaps TRBD1 (6 bases). Germline loops: CDR1 GTSNPN, CDR2 SVGIG (reference sequence). With 3 bases removed from V and 3 bases from J, the gap between germline ends came to 12 bases. The CDR3 is made up of 15 amino acids. CDR3 nucleotide sequence: TGTGCCTGGAGGTACAGGGAAAACTATAATTCACCCCTCCACTTT. It yields the protein CAWRYRENYNSPLHF. Full variable domain (missing parts from reference TRBV30 and TRBJ1-6): SQTIHQWPATLVQPVGSPLSLECTVEGTSNPNLYWYRQAAGRGLQLLFYSVGIGQISSEVPQNLSASRPQDRQFILSSKKLLLSDSGFYLCAWRYRENYNSPLHFGNGTRLTVT.

The rearrangement uses TRBV5-1 and TRBJ2-5; D gene ambiguous. Trimming stripped 4 bases from V and 1 base from J, with 8 bases between. Germline lookup yields CDR1 SGHRS and CDR2 YFSETQ. CDR3 size: 13 residues. CDR3 sequence reads: CASSVGSQETQYF. The CDR3 DNA is TGCGCCAGCAGCGTCGGATCCCAAGAGACCCAGTACTTC.

The chain combines TRBV28 with TRBJ2-3; TRBD2 matches at 7 bases. V was pared by 4 bases and J by 4 bases, with 8 bases of the junction left unmatched. The CDR3 consists of 15 residues. Germline values: CDR1 MDHEN, CDR2 SYDVKM. DNA for the CDR3: TGTGCCAGCAGTTCCCCCCCAGCGGGACCAGATACGCAGTATTTT. Amino acid sequence: CASSSPPAGPDTQYF.

The V gene is TRBV5-6, the J gene TRBJ1-2, with 7 bases lining up with TRBD1. This CDR3 is built from 15 residues. Per germline, CDR1 SGHDT and CDR2 YYEEEE. The ends lost 4 bases at V and 4 bases at J; junction bases unmatched: 10. CDR3 nucleotide sequence: TGTGCCAGCAGCCGCCGGGACAGACTCTTCTATGGCTACACCTTC. Protein: CASSRRDRLFYGYTF.

The rearrangement joins TRBV2 to TRBJ2-5; TRBD2 matches at 9 bases. Germline values: CDR1 SNHLY, CDR2 FYNNEI. The CDR3 length is 14 residues. The junction had 6 bases not matched to a gene; V was cut back by 6 bases and J by 4 bases. CDR3: CASRPGLATETQYF. The CDR3 coding sequence is TGTGCCAGCAGGCCGGGACTAGCTACAGAGACCCAGTACTTC.

V gene TRBV19 combines with J gene TRBJ2-1; D unclear. The germline gives CDR1 LNHDA, CDR2 SQIVND (reference sequence). This CDR3 is built from 14 residues. V lost 5 bases and J 2 bases, leaving 10 bases between the germline ends. The DNA for the CDR3 is TGTGCCAGTAGTTCGCTAGTGACCTACAATGAGCAGTTCTTC. It codes for CASSSLVTYNEQFF.

This chain connects TRBV19 to TRBJ2-5; 8 bases are a match to TRBD2. The CDR3 covers 16 residues. The germline gives CDR1 LNHDA, CDR2 SQIVND (reference sequence). Trimming took 4 bases from V and 5 from J; bases not matched to a gene: 12. CDR3 sequence (DNA): TGTGCCAGTAGTACGGGACCGGCGGGGGGAGTTGAGACCCAGTACTTC. This encodes CASSTGPAGGVETQYF.

The chain links TRBV6-1 to TRBJ2-5, with D perhaps TRBD1 (6 bases). Trimming removed 10 bases at V and 9 bases at J, with 18 bases between. This CDR3 contains 12 residues. The germline gives CDR1 MNHNS, CDR2 SASEGT. The CDR3 region is CATSGTRQAQYF. The CDR3 bases are TGTGCCACCTCCGGGACCCGACAGGCCCAGTACTTC.

The V call is TRBV6-6, the J call TRBJ2-4; TRBD1 might be the D (6 bases). Deletions cut 5 bases from V and 9 bases from J, with 17 bases between. In germline, CDR1 is MNHNY, CDR2 SVGAGI (reference sequence). The CDR3 runs to 14 residues. The CDR3 reads CASSRDLKGGIQYF. The CDR3 DNA reads TGTGCCAGCAGTCGGGACCTCAAAGGGGGCATTCAGTACTTC.

This chain connects TRBV28 to TRBJ1-3, with 7 bases lining up with TRBD1. This CDR3 is 17 amino acids long. From germline, CDR1 is MDHEN and CDR2 SYDVKM. V was pared by 3 bases and J by 4 bases, with 12 bases of the junction left unmatched. The CDR3 reads CASSLKGQYWSGNTIYF. CDR3 bases: TGTGCCAGCAGTTTGAAGGGACAGTATTGGTCGGGAAACACCATATATTTT.

This clone was found a few times. V gene TRBV9 combines with J gene TRBJ2-5, with TRBD1 identical over 8 bases. CDR3 length equals 16 residues. Germline V CDR1 and CDR2: SGDLS, YYNGEE. J gave up 2 bases and V 4 bases, and 10 bases lay outside the gene matches. The CDR3 loop reads CASSRTGQGDQETQYF. The CDR3 DNA is TGTGCCAGCAGCCGTACCGGACAGGGTGATCAAGAGACCCAGTACTTC.

The rearrangement joins TRBV2 to TRBJ2-7, with TRBD1 identical over 9 bases. In germline, CDR1 is SNHLY, CDR2 FYNNEI. The CDR3 is made up of 15 amino acids. Trimming cost V 7 bases and J 2 bases; bases outside gene matches: 9. The CDR3 spells CASKRPGQGPYEQYF. The CDR3 nucleotides are TGTGCCAGCAAGAGGCCGGGACAGGGTCCCTACGAGCAGTACTTC.

The J gene is TRBJ2-5, the V gene TRBV11-2; 7 nucleotides agree with TRBD1. Germline V lookup: CDR1 SGHAT, CDR2 FQNNGV. The trim removed 5 bases at V and 7 bases at J, leaving 7 bases unmatched. The CDR3 covers 13 residues. The DNA of the CDR3 is TGTGCCAGCAGCGGACAGGTGGACGGGACCCAGTACTTC. As protein: CASSGQVDGTQYF. Complete variable domain (other parts from reference TRBV11-2 and TRBJ2-5): EAGVAQSPRYKIIEKRQSVAFWCNPISGHATLYWYQQILGQGPKLLIQFQNNGVVDDSQLPKDRFSAERLKGVDSTLKIQPAKLEDSAVYLCASSGQVDGTQYFGPGTRLLVL.